The rows below give T cell receptor beta chains drawn from one sample of a study of shared clonotypes between healthy human individuals. Generated by immunoSEQ multiplex PCR, the TCRdb table keeps only in-frame clones and is missing some. The sample contains some 480,000 clones, less than 80% of which appear only once. Sequencing input: PBMCs. The receptors here all came from a woman aged 40 to 50 in good health. Some clones in this sample may be carry-over from other donors' samples. Each CDR3 is given with its conserved first and last residue. Fields, in order: V gene, D gene, clone size, J gene, CDR3 protein, CDR3 DNA. D genes are given only for firm matches. The size of a clone is reported for some rows only, either as once, few or many, or as a class for expanded clones.

TRBV18,TRBD1,-,TRBJ2-1,CASSPMDRGVNEQFF,TGTGCCAGCTCCCCCATGGACAGGGGGGTGAATGAGCAGTTCTTC
TRBV7-9,-,-,TRBJ2-7,CASSPGAGETYEQYF,TGTGCCAGCAGCCCGGGGGCGGGAGAGACCTACGAGCAGTACTTC
TRBV6-5,-,-,TRBJ2-7,CASSYSGRGIEQYF,TGTGCCAGCAGTTACTCGGGCAGGGGTATCGAGCAGTACTTC
TRBV28,-,-,TRBJ2-7,CASKPGLPKYEQYF,TGTGCCAGCAAACCTGGGCTACCCAAGTACGAGCAGTACTTC
TRBV2,-,-,TRBJ1-4,CASTFGQWEKLFF,TGTGCCAGCACGTTCGGGCAGTGGGAAAAACTGTTTTTT
TRBV10-3,TRBD2,once,TRBJ2-3,CAISASGPSTDTQYF,TGTGCCATCAGTGCTAGCGGGCCAAGCACAGATACGCAGTATTTT
TRBV9,-,-,TRBJ2-5,CASSVTPQETQYF,TGTGCCAGCAGCGTAACACCCCAAGAGACCCAGTACTTC
TRBV27,-,many,TRBJ1-1,CASHPNGFEAFF,TGTGCCAGCCATCCTAACGGATTTGAAGCTTTCTTT
TRBV19,-,few,TRBJ2-1,CASSIEVGTRNEQFF,TGTGCCAGTAGTATAGAGGTTGGGACCCGCAATGAGCAGTTCTTC
TRBV27,TRBD1,-,TRBJ1-2,CASSLKYLGDRDPYGYTF,TGTGCCAGCAGTTTAAAATATCTAGGGGACAGGGACCCCTATGGCTACACCTTC
TRBV6-5,-,-,TRBJ2-6,CASRQDDNVLTF,TGTGCCAGCAGACAGGACGACAACGTCCTGACTTTC
TRBV9,-,few,TRBJ2-5,CASSSSDLGGETQYF,TGTGCCAGCAGCTCCTCCGATCTCGGGGGTGAGACCCAGTACTTC
TRBV18,-,-,TRBJ2-7,CASSPRGQGGALYEQYF,TGTGCCAGCTCACCAAGAGGACAGGGAGGGGCATTATACGAGCAGTACTTC
TRBV7-8,-,-,TRBJ2-6,CASSPPTTGANVLTF,TGTGCCAGCAGCCCCCCGACGACTGGGGCCAACGTCCTGACTTTC
TRBV5-1,TRBD1,few,TRBJ2-7,CASSLSGTGPEQYF,TGCGCCAGCAGCTTGTCCGGGACAGGGCCCGAGCAGTACTTC
TRBV6-1,-,-,TRBJ2-3,CASSESSSGGTDTQYF,TGTGCCAGCAGTGAAAGTAGTAGCGGAGGCACAGATACGCAGTATTTT
TRBV29-1,-,-,TRBJ1-1,CSALEDLNTEAFF,TGCAGCGCCTTAGAGGACTTGAACACTGAAGCTTTCTTT
TRBV11-1,-,-,TRBJ2-2,CASSLDWGNTGELFF,TGTGCCAGCAGCTTAGATTGGGGGAACACCGGGGAGCTGTTTTTT
TRBV18,-,-,TRBJ1-4,CASSADRNTLFF,TGTGCCAGCTCAGCGGACAGAAACACTCTGTTTTTT
TRBV2,-,-,TRBJ2-3,CASTYTDTQYF,TGTGCCAGCACCTATACAGATACGCAGTATTTT
TRBV7-8,TRBD1,-,TRBJ2-7,CASSPTGKGYEQYF,TGTGCCAGCAGCCCGACAGGGAAGGGGTACGAGCAGTACTTC
TRBV6-1,-,-,TRBJ1-3,CASSEYPRGRGGNTIYF,TGTGCCAGCAGTGAATATCCCCGGGGGCGCGGTGGAAACACCATATATTTT
TRBV21-1,-,once,TRBJ2-7,CASSKDKAHEQYF,TGTGCCAGCAGCAAAGATAAGGCGCACGAGCAGTACTTC
TRBV9,TRBD2,-,TRBJ2-1,CASSVTSGSANEQFF,TGTGCCAGCAGCGTCACTAGCGGGAGCGCCAATGAGCAGTTCTTC
TRBV5-4,TRBD1,once,TRBJ1-3,CASSPRTGSGNTIYF,TGTGCCAGCAGCCCAAGGACAGGGTCTGGAAACACCATATATTTT
TRBV19,-,-,TRBJ1-5,CASSIDITGRPQHF,TGTGCCAGTAGTATAGATATTACAGGGCGGCCCCAGCATTTT
TRBV30,TRBD2,-,TRBJ2-5,CAWSVLPAGGPITQYF,TGTGCCTGGAGTGTACTACCGGCGGGAGGGCCTATTACCCAGTACTTC
TRBV5-1,TRBD1,few,TRBJ2-7,CASSFRTGNYEQYF,TGCGCCAGCAGCTTCCGGACAGGGAACTACGAGCAGTACTTC
TRBV27,-,few,TRBJ2-3,CASTGRTDTQYF,TGTGCCAGCACAGGGAGGACAGATACGCAGTATTTT
TRBV29-1,TRBD1,-,TRBJ2-1,CSVERVGQGATYNEQFF,TGCAGCGTTGAACGAGTTGGCCAGGGGGCGACCTACAATGAGCAGTTCTTC
TRBV11-2,-,few,TRBJ1-1,CASSFPKGAMNTEAFF,TGTGCCAGCAGCTTCCCAAAAGGGGCTATGAACACTGAAGCTTTCTTT
TRBV6-4,TRBD1,-,TRBJ1-1,CASSPDRGSTEAFF,TGTGCCAGCAGCCCAGACAGGGGGAGCACTGAAGCTTTCTTT
TRBV5-6,TRBD2,-,TRBJ2-3,CASSSAGGTDTQYF,TGTGCCAGCAGCTCCGCGGGAGGCACAGATACGCAGTATTTT
TRBV5-4,TRBD2,many,TRBJ2-3,CASKLGGGGNTDTQYF,TGTGCCAGCAAGCTCGGCGGGGGGGGAAACACAGATACGCAGTATTTT
TRBV10-2,-,-,TRBJ1-1,CASSDGQHTEASF,TGCGCCAGCAGTGATGGACAGCACACTGAAGCTTCCTTT
TRBV9,-,-,TRBJ2-1,CASSVDSGVYNEQFF,TGTGCCAGCAGCGTAGATTCCGGGGTCTACAATGAGCAGTTCTTC
TRBV14,TRBD2,-,TRBJ2-1,CASAPLAGGPSDEQFF,TGTGCCAGCGCCCCCCTAGCGGGAGGGCCCTCTGATGAGCAGTTCTTC
TRBV10-3,-,-,TRBJ1-5,CAISDRDKDQPQHF,TGTGCCATCAGTGACAGGGATAAAGATCAGCCCCAGCATTTT
TRBV7-6,TRBD1,-,TRBJ2-2,CASSLRDRGIGDPSTGELFF,TGTGCCAGCAGCTTAAGGGACAGGGGAATCGGGGACCCCTCAACCGGGGAGCTGTTTTTT
TRBV6-5,TRBD2,-,TRBJ2-3,CASQERDTDTQYF,TGTGCCAGCCAGGAGCGGGACACAGATACGCAGTATTTT
TRBV5-4,TRBD2,-,TRBJ2-7,CASSQTSGVSYEQYF,TGTGCCAGCAGCCAAACTAGCGGCGTTTCCTACGAGCAGTACTTC
TRBV5-1,TRBD1,-,TRBJ2-5,CASSPRQGARETQYF,TGCGCCAGCAGCCCTCGACAGGGGGCAAGAGAGACCCAGTACTTC